These 26 T cell receptor beta chains were all obtained from the same sample, sequenced in a study of T cell repertoires in cytomegalovirus infection. These TCRs' antigens remain unknown. One entry per CDR3 protein, called by TCRdb with MiXCR from the reads. The data hold approximately 1,000,000 distinct CDR3 sequences, with about a third observed a single time. The sample consisted of cultured CD8+ T cells from PBMCs, taken from culture after CMV antigen stimulation. The receptor source for this set is a human donor in good health (CMV status not recorded). Some clones in this sample may be carry-over from other donors' samples.

The V gene is TRBV7-2, the J gene TRBJ1-4, with no clear D. Germline V CDR1 and CDR2: SGHTA, FQGNSA. The CDR3 has 16 residues. Between the trimmed V and J ends, which lost 2 bases and 3 bases, there was a span of 13 bases. The CDR3 nucleotides read TGTGCCAGCAGCTTAACAGTACGGGCGGCTAATGAAAAACTGTTTTTT. Residues: CASSLTVRAANEKLFF. Complete variable domain (other parts from reference TRBV7-2 and TRBJ1-4): GAGVSQSPSNKVTEKGKDVELRCDPISGHTALYWYRQSLGQGLEFLIYFQGNSAPDKSGLPSDRFSAERTGGSVSTLTIQRTQQEDSAVYLCASSLTVRAANEKLFFGSGTQLSVL.

This clonotype occurred a few times. This chain links TRBV20-1 with TRBJ2-1; D might be TRBD1 or TRBD2, each matching 5 bases. CDR3 length: 15 residues. Trimming removed 8 bases at V and 1 base at J, with 18 bases between. CDR1 is DFQATT and CDR2 is SNEGSKA in the germline V gene (reference sequence). CDR3 loop: CSPMEAGKSYNEQFF. DNA for the CDR3: TGCAGTCCGATGGAGGCAGGGAAGTCCTACAATGAGCAGTTCTTC.

This clonotype was observed at least ten times. V and J are TRBV7-2 and TRBJ2-7, with 9 bases that match TRBD2. Germline trimming cut 3 bases from V and 3 bases from J; bases unmatched to any gene: 3. Germline V gives CDR1 SGHTA, CDR2 FQGNSA. The CDR3 consists of 14 residues. This CDR3 reads CASSFSSGDYEQYF. DNA of the CDR3: TGTGCCAGCAGCTTTTCTAGCGGGGACTACGAGCAGTACTTC.

The chain combines TRBV20-1 with TRBJ2-1, with D tentatively TRBD1 or TRBD2 (5 bases each). The CDR3 extends over 16 amino acids. Deletions cut 0 bases from V and 10 bases from J, with 22 bases between. CDR1 and CDR2 from the germline V gene are DFQATT and SNEGSKA (reference sequence). The CDR3 spells CSARDMGDLGPLEQFF. CDR3 sequence (DNA): TGCAGTGCTAGAGATATGGGGGACCTGGGGCCCCTGGAGCAGTTCTTC.

This clonotype has just a few counts. The rearrangement uses TRBV7-9 and TRBJ2-2, with 10 bases that match TRBD1. This CDR3 region has 19 residues. CDR1 is SEHNR and CDR2 is FQNEAQ in the germline V gene (reference sequence). Trimming at V came to 2 bases and at J to 0 bases, leaving 9 bases not matched to a gene. CDR3 region: CASSLPLKGQGANTGELFF. The CDR3 region has the DNA TGTGCCAGCAGCTTACCTCTAAAAGGACAGGGGGCGAACACCGGGGAGCTGTTTTTT.

This clonotype was seen a few times. CDR3 loop: CASSEDLTGYAPTYTEAFF. The CDR3 DNA sequence: TGTGCCAGCAGTGAAGACTTAACGGGTTACGCACCAACCTACACTGAAGCTTTCTTT. The chain is built from TRBV6-1 and TRBJ1-1; D is uncertain. The CDR3 runs to 19 residues. The V end lost 1 base, the J end lost 3 bases, and 24 bases lay between the germline ends. Germline V CDR1 and CDR2: MNHNS, SASEGT.

Regarding this clonotype: Mismatch with germline at one junction end may stem from a read error. V and J are TRBV28 and TRBJ1-1, with D unresolved. The germline V gene encodes CDR1 MDHEN and CDR2 SYDVKM. The CDR3 has 14 residues. For the CDR3, the DNA is TGTGTCAGCAGTTTGACCGCCCGTTGGGATGAAGCTTTCTTT. Protein product: CVSSLTARWDEAFF.

This rearrangement joins TRBV7-6 to TRBJ2-1; D gene ambiguous. The germline gives CDR1 SGHVS, CDR2 FNYEAQ. There are 15 residues in the CDR3. Trimming took 5 bases from V and 8 from J, leaving 19 bases between them. Written as DNA, the CDR3 is TGTGCCAGCAGCCGTGGCCGGGTTTCCCTCGATGAGCAGTTCTTC. Its translation is CASSRGRVSLDEQFF.

The chain is built from TRBV6-1 and TRBJ2-5; D gene uncertain. CDR3 length: 14 residues. V lost 1 base to trimming and J lost 0 bases, with 6 bases between them. CDR1 and CDR2 from the germline V gene are MNHNS and SASEGT. As DNA, the CDR3 is TGTGCCAGCAGTGAAGGGGTGTACCAAGAGACCCAGTACTTC. Its translation: CASSEGVYQETQYF.

The chain carries TRBV12-3 or TRBV12-4 and TRBJ1-6, with D perhaps matching TRBD1 (5 bases). The CDR3 sequence is 17 residues long. Trimming removed 5 bases at V and 1 base at J, with 15 bases between. The CDR3 coding sequence is TGTGCCAGCAGTGCAAACGCTGGGGGGTCCTATAATTCACCCCTCCACTTT. This gives the protein CASSANAGGSYNSPLHF.

This clonotype was seen a handful of times. The V gene is TRBV5-4, the J gene TRBJ2-3; perhaps TRBD1 as D (5 bases). CDR3 length: 16 amino acids. V lost 1 base and J 1 base, leaving 13 bases between the germline ends. Germline CDR1 is SGHNT and CDR2 is YYREEE (reference sequence). The CDR3 protein is CASSLSRARGTDTQYF. In DNA, the CDR3 is TGTGCCAGCAGCTTGAGCAGGGCGAGAGGCACAGATACGCAGTATTTT.

This clonotype was counted a few times. The chain combines TRBV27 with TRBJ2-7, with TRBD1 identical over 9 bases. J was trimmed by 6 bases and V by 6 bases; bases with no gene match: 21. Per the germline V gene, CDR1 is MNHEY and CDR2 is SMNVEV (reference sequence). The CDR3 loop spans 18 amino acids. CDR3 loop: CASSPGQGPPMAFAEQYF. For the CDR3, the DNA is TGTGCCAGCAGCCCGGGACAGGGTCCCCCTATGGCGTTTGCCGAGCAGTACTTC.

In DNA, the CDR3 is TGTGCCAGCAGCGTAGGGGGGCTCAGGCAGGGCAACTATGGCTACACCTTC. This codes for CASSVGGLRQGNYGYTF. The rearrangement uses TRBV9 and TRBJ1-2, with D possibly being TRBD1 (6 bases). Germline V gives CDR1 SGDLS, CDR2 YYNGEE. V was cut by 0 bases and J by 2 bases, with 17 bases left in between. This CDR3 contains 17 residues. Based on the CDR3 plus reference TRBV9 and TRBJ1-2, the full variable domain is DSGVTQTPKHLITATGQRVTLRCSPRSGDLSVYWYQQSLDQGLQFLIQYYNGEERAKGNILERFSAQQFPDLHSELNLSSLELGDSALYFCASSVGGLRQGNYGYTFGSGTRLTVV.

The rearrangement uses TRBV18 and TRBJ1-6, with 8 bases lining up with TRBD1. This CDR3 has 15 amino acids. CDR1 KGHSH and CDR2 LQKENI come from the germline V gene. V trimming: 2 bases; J trimming: 7 bases; junction bases outside the gene matches: 4. CDR3 nucleotide sequence: TGTGCCAGCTCACCAATGGACAGGGACAATTCACCCCTCCACTTT. It yields the protein CASSPMDRDNSPLHF.

The chain carries TRBV20-1 and TRBJ2-7, with 7 bases that match TRBD1. The CDR3 runs 12 residues. CDR1 is DFQATT, CDR2 SNEGSKA, per germline (reference sequence). Germline trimming cut 5 bases from V and 0 bases from J; bases unmatched to any gene: 1. The CDR3 here is CSAWDSSYEQYV. The CDR3 nucleotides are TGCAGTGCTTGGGACAGCTCCTACGAGCAGTACGTC.

This rearrangement joins TRBV18 to TRBJ2-1; 7 nucleotides agree with TRBD1. Per germline, CDR1 KGHSH and CDR2 LQKENI. CDR3 length equals 13 residues. The V gene end was trimmed by 5 bases and the J gene end by 8 bases; junction bases not matched to a gene: 6. The CDR3 DNA reads as TGTGCCAGCTCAGCGAGACAGGGCGATGAGCAGTTCTTC. The encoded protein is CASSARQGDEQFF.

The chain has TRBV28 and TRBJ1-4, with D perhaps matching TRBD1 (5 bases). CDR3 length: 13 residues. With 8 bases removed from V and 10 bases from J, the gap between germline ends came to 17 bases. Germline values: CDR1 MDHEN, CDR2 SYDVKM. This CDR3 reads CASSPRQGGKLFF. The CDR3 region has the DNA TGTGCCAGCTCCCCGCGGCAGGGAGGAAAACTGTTTTTT. The variable domain in full, completed from reference TRBV28 and TRBJ1-4, reads DVKVTQSSRYLVKRTGEKVFLECVQDMDHENMFWYRQDPGLGLRLIYFSYDVKMKEKGDIPEGYSVSREKKERFSLILESASTNQTSMYLCASSPRQGGKLFFGSGTQLSVL.

This clonotype came up many times. This chain connects TRBV6-2 or TRBV6-3 to TRBJ1-1, with a weak D call TRBD1 (5 bases). Deletions cut 2 bases from V and 2 bases from J, with 9 bases between. There are 14 residues in the CDR3. The germline gives CDR1 MNHEY, CDR2 SVGEGT. Here the CDR3 reads CASSYLGPNTEAFF. The CDR3 DNA is TGTGCCAGCAGTTACCTGGGACCAAACACTGAAGCTTTCTTT.

This rearrangement joins TRBV29-1 to TRBJ2-7; 7 bases are a match to TRBD2. Germline CDR1 SQVTM, CDR2 ANQGSEA. This CDR3 comprises 14 residues. The V segment lost 4 bases and the J segment 0 bases; nucleotides outside the gene matches: 6. Here the CDR3 DNA reads TGCAGCGTTGGGGGGGGGGAGAGCTCCTACGAGCAGTACTTC. It translates to CSVGGGESSYEQYF.

This clonotype was seen only a few times. The chain carries TRBV23-1 and TRBJ1-4, with TRBD1 matching over 7 bases. TRBV23-1 is known as an ORF, though its function is uncertain. V gave up 0 bases and J gave up 8 bases; unmatched junction bases: 9. The CDR3 sequence is 16 residues long. The CDR3 loop is CASSQSRGPGAEKLFF. DNA for the CDR3: TGCGCCAGCAGTCAATCGAGGGGGCCAGGGGCGGAAAAACTGTTTTTT.

This clonotype has more than one count but fewer than ten. The genes are TRBV19 and TRBJ1-2, with 9 bases that match TRBD1. The V and J ends lost 5 bases and 4 bases, in that order; junction bases with no gene match: 11. CDR3 length: 16 amino acids. Germline lookup yields CDR1 LNHDA and CDR2 SQIVND (reference sequence). CDR3 amino acids: CASSPFGTGFGYGYTF. The CDR3 coding sequence is TGTGCCAGTAGTCCTTTCGGGACAGGGTTTGGCTATGGCTACACCTTC.

CDR3 coding DNA: TGTGCCAGCAGCTTGCGGGAACAGACCACAGATACGCAGTATTTT. Translated: CASSLREQTTDTQYF. The chain recombines TRBV5-6 with TRBJ2-3; D might be TRBD2 (5 bases). The CDR3 has 15 residues. The V gene's germline CDR1 is SGHDT and CDR2 YYEEEE. Trimming took 1 base from V and 2 from J, leaving 11 bases between them.

This clonotype turned up a few times. This chain links TRBV6-1 with TRBJ2-3; D is uncertain. The CDR3 is 13 amino acids. Trimming removed 6 bases from V and 4 bases from J, with 11 bases in between. Germline lookup yields CDR1 MNHNS and CDR2 SASEGT. The CDR3 sequence: CASSLWWADTQYF. Here the CDR3 DNA reads TGTGCCAGCAGCCTATGGTGGGCAGATACGCAGTATTTT.

This clonotype was counted between two and nine times. The rearrangement links TRBV2 to TRBJ2-7; tentative D call: TRBD1 (5 bases). The V end was cut by 7 bases, the J end by 0 bases, with 13 bases between. CDR1 and CDR2 from the germline V gene are SNHLY and FYNNEI. The CDR3 totals 14 residues. The CDR3, as DNA: TGTGCCAGCACACAGGAGCGAATCTCCTACGAGCAGTACGTC. Encoded protein: CASTQERISYEQYV.

The rearrangement uses TRBV19 and TRBJ2-3; perhaps TRBD2 as D (6 bases). Trimming cost V 5 bases and J 6 bases, with 12 bases left between them. Per germline, CDR1 LNHDA and CDR2 SQIVND (reference sequence). The CDR3 extends over 13 amino acids. CDR3 residues: CASSPSEGDTQYF. DNA of the CDR3: TGTGCCAGTAGTCCCTCGGAGGGGGATACGCAGTATTTT. The full variable domain, its missing parts supplied by reference TRBV19 and TRBJ2-3, is DGGITQSPKYLFRKEGQNVTLSCEQNLNHDAMYWYRQDPGQGLRLIYYSQIVNDFQKGDIAEGYSVSREKKESFPLTVTSAQKNPTAFYLCASSPSEGDTQYFGPGTRLTVL.

This clonotype was seen only a few times. The CDR3: CASSEQGTEAFF. For the CDR3, the DNA is TGTGCCAGCAGTGAGCAGGGCACTGAAGCTTTCTTT. The V gene is TRBV7-6, the J gene TRBJ1-1; D is perhaps TRBD1 (5 bases). V lost 6 bases and J 4 bases, leaving 9 bases between the germline ends. This CDR3 region has 12 residues. In germline, CDR1 is SGHVS, CDR2 FNYEAQ.